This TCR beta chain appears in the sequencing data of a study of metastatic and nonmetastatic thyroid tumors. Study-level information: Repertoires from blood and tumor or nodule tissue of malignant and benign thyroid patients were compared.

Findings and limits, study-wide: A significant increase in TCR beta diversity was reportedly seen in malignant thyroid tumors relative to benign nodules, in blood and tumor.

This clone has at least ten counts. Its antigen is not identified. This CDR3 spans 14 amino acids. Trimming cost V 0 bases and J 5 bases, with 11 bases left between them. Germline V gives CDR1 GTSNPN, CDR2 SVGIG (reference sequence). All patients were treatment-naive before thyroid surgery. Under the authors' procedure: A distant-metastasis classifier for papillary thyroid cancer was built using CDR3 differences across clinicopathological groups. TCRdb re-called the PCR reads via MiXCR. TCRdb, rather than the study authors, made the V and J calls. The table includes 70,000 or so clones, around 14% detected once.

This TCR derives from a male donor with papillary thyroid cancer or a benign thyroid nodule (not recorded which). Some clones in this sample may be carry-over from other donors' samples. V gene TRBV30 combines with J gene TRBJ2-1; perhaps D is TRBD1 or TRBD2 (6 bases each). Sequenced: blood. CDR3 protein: CAWSVTGGHNEQFF. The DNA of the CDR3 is TGTGCCTGGAGTGTGACAGGAGGGCACAATGAGCAGTTCTTC.